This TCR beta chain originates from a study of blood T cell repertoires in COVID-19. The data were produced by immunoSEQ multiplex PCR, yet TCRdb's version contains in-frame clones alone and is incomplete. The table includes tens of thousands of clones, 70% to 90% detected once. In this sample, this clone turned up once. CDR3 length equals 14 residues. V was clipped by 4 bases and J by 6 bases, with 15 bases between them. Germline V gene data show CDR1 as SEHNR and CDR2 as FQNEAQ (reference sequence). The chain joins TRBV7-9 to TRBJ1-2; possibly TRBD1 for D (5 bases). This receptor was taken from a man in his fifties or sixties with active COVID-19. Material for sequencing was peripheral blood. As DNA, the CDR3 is TGTGCCAGCAGCTCTATAAACAGGTTCGATGGCTACACCTTC. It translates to CASSSINRFDGYTF. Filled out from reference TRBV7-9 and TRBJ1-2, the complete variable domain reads DTGVSQNPRHKITKRGQNVTFRCDPISEHNRLYWYRQTLGQGPEFLTYFQNEAQLEKSRLLSDRFSAERPKGSFSTLEIQRTEQGDSAMYLCASSSINRFDGYTFGSGTRLTVV.